Each of the 20 T cell receptor beta chains below was sequenced from the same sample in a study of cytomegalovirus exposure and HLA in healthy donors. 60 Vbeta and 13 Jbeta primers were used in PCR. The assay was immunoSEQ multiplex PCR, and TCRdb's table has in-frame clones only and misses some. The sample carries about 110,000 clones, over 60% recorded once. Sequencing input: PBMCs. The receptors here all came from a male donor in good health and CMV-seronegative.

This chain connects TRBV29-1 to TRBJ1-2; 8 bases agree with TRBD1. The CDR3 runs 16 residues. Germline V gene data show CDR1 as SQVTM and CDR2 as ANQGSEA. V was clipped by 0 bases and J by 7 bases; unmatched bases: 13. CDR3 sequence (DNA): TGCAGCGTTGAAGATGTGGACCCTGGACAGGGCGGTGGCTACACCTTC. Amino acid sequence: CSVEDVDPGQGGGYTF. Full variable domain (rest looked up from reference TRBV29-1 and TRBJ1-2): SAVISQKPSRDICQRGTSLTIQCQVDSQVTMMFWYRQQPGQSLTLIATANQGSEATYESGFVIDKFPISRPNLTFSTLTVSNMSPEDSSIYLCSVEDVDPGQGGGYTFGSGTRLTVV.

The rearrangement uses TRBV18 and TRBJ2-4; 8 nucleotides agree with TRBD1. The CDR3 totals 15 residues. Germline values: CDR1 KGHSH, CDR2 LQKENI. Unmatched junction bases numbered 7, after V lost 5 bases and J lost 4 bases. The CDR3 sequence: CASSRQGQGKNIQYF. The DNA of the CDR3 is TGTGCCAGCTCAAGACAGGGGCAGGGGAAAAACATTCAGTACTTC.

V is TRBV7-9 and J is TRBJ2-2, with 10 positions matching TRBD1. The J segment lost 4 bases and the V segment lost 5 bases, leaving 7 bases of the junction unmatched. Germline V gene sequence: CDR1 SEHNR, CDR2 FQNEAQ (reference sequence). The CDR3 length is 16 residues. In DNA form, the CDR3 reads TGTGCCAGCAGCAACCGGGACAGGGGTTCCACCGGGGAGCTGTTTTTT. As protein: CASSNRDRGSTGELFF.

The chain employs TRBV5-1 and TRBJ1-5; the D gene is possibly TRBD1 (6 bases). The ends were cut back, 4 bases at V and 1 base at J, with 12 bases in the middle. The CDR3 has 15 residues. Per germline, CDR1 SGHRS and CDR2 YFSETQ. The CDR3 region has the DNA TGCGCCAGCAGCCCCTCCGACAGGAGCAATCAGCCCCAGCATTTT. Protein product: CASSPSDRSNQPQHF.

The chain is built from TRBV5-1 and TRBJ2-5; the D gene is possibly TRBD1 (6 bases). The germline gives CDR1 SGHRS, CDR2 YFSETQ. Trimming removed 4 bases from V and 5 bases from J, with 15 bases in between. The CDR3 has 14 residues. CDR3 loop: CASSVTGLGETQYF. DNA of the CDR3: TGCGCCAGCAGCGTTACAGGGTTGGGGGAGACCCAGTACTTC.

This chain links TRBV6-1 with TRBJ1-6, with D perhaps matching TRBD1 (6 bases). The CDR3 is 15 amino acids. V shed 6 bases and J shed 2 bases, with 11 bases lying between them. Germline-derived CDR1 and CDR2 are MNHNS and SASEGT. CDR3 sequence: CASSPQGPYNSPLHF. CDR3 nucleotides: TGTGCCAGCAGCCCACAGGGACCCTATAATTCACCCCTCCACTTT.

The V and J genes are TRBV29-1 and TRBJ2-5, with a tentative D call TRBD1 (5 bases). V dropped 2 bases and J dropped 0 bases, with 19 bases sitting between them. Germline assignment: CDR1 SQVTM and CDR2 ANQGSEA. This CDR3 spans 17 amino acids. The CDR3 DNA reads as TGCAGCGTTGAAAGTGACCCCTCAGTCAGGGACCAAGAGACCCAGTACTTC. Amino acids: CSVESDPSVRDQETQYF.

The rearrangement uses TRBV2 and TRBJ1-1; 8 bases match TRBD1. Germline-derived CDR1 and CDR2 are SNHLY and FYNNEI. The CDR3 is 14 amino acids. With V trimmed by 8 bases and J by 4 bases, 9 bases remained unmatched. CDR3 in amino acids: CASGRTGRTTEAFF. CDR3 DNA: TGTGCCAGCGGACGGACAGGGAGGACCACTGAAGCTTTCTTT.

The gene calls are TRBV4-2 and TRBJ2-3; a possible D gene is TRBD1 (6 bases). The CDR3 is 18 amino acids. CDR1 is LGHNA and CDR2 is YNFKEQ in the germline V gene. With 3 bases removed from V and 4 bases from J, the gap between germline ends came to 23 bases. DNA for the CDR3: TGTGCCAGCAGCCAGCTAATCTCAGGGACAAAGGGCGCAGATACGCAGTATTTT. Translated: CASSQLISGTKGADTQYF.

CDR3 DNA: TGTGCCAGCAGCCATAGGACGTTCCGACTAGCACCCTCCTACGAGCAGTACTTC. Amino acid sequence: CASSHRTFRLAPSYEQYF. The gene calls are TRBV13 and TRBJ2-7, with 7 bases lining up with TRBD2. With V trimmed by 5 bases and J by 0 bases, 16 bases remained unmatched. There are 18 residues in the CDR3. Germline-derived CDR1 and CDR2 are PRHDT and FYEKMQ (reference sequence). The entire variable domain, with the rest obtained from reference TRBV13 and TRBJ2-7, is as follows: AAGVIQSPRHLIKEKRETATLKCYPIPRHDTVYWYQQGPGQDPQFLISFYEKMQSDKGSIPDRFSAQQFSDYHSELNMSSLELGDSALYFCASSHRTFRLAPSYEQYFGPGTRLTVT.

This rearrangement joins TRBV7-9 to TRBJ2-7; TRBD2 matches at 8 bases. This CDR3 is built from 15 residues. CDR1 is SEHNR, CDR2 FQNEAQ, per germline (reference sequence). With V trimmed by 4 bases and J by 1 base, 6 bases remained unmatched. CDR3 protein: CASSSSGGSSYEQYF. The CDR3 DNA follows: TGTGCCAGCAGCTCAAGCGGGGGTTCGTCCTACGAGCAGTACTTC.

The V and J genes are TRBV18 and TRBJ1-5; D is undetermined. Deletions cut 3 bases from V and 3 bases from J, with 6 bases between. The CDR3 consists of 13 residues. Per the germline V gene, CDR1 is KGHSH and CDR2 is LQKENI. In DNA form, the CDR3 reads TGTGCCAGCTCACCGCAGATCAATCAGCCCCAGCATTTT. It encodes CASSPQINQPQHF.

This clone occurred a few times. The J gene is TRBJ2-7, the V gene TRBV28, with 7 bases matching TRBD2. From germline, CDR1 is MDHEN and CDR2 SYDVKM. The CDR3 runs to 14 residues. The ends lost 2 bases at V and 6 bases at J; junction bases unmatched: 7. The CDR3 sequence: CASSLLGRAFEQYF. The CDR3 DNA follows: TGTGCCAGCAGTTTACTTGGGAGGGCCTTCGAGCAGTACTTC.

This chain joins TRBV19 and TRBJ2-3, with D possibly being TRBD1 (5 bases). Germline loops: CDR1 LNHDA, CDR2 SQIVND (reference sequence). The CDR3 totals 12 residues. V lost 3 bases and J 6 bases, leaving 7 bases between the germline ends. The CDR3 DNA follows: TGTGCCAGTAGTATCAAGGGGGATACGCAGTATTTT. This encodes CASSIKGDTQYF.

This clone showed up just a few times. This chain links TRBV6-5 with TRBJ2-7; D perhaps matches TRBD1 (6 bases). Germline CDR1 MNHEY, CDR2 SVGAGI. The V and J ends lost 0 bases and 6 bases respectively, with 15 bases between them. The CDR3 consists of 15 residues. CDR3 sequence reads: CASSYSSGALREQYF. The CDR3 nucleotides read TGTGCCAGCAGTTACTCATCAGGGGCTCTTCGCGAGCAGTACTTC.

J is TRBJ2-7 and V is TRBV7-9; D unclear. V lost 1 base and J 7 bases, leaving 14 bases between the germline ends. The CDR3 covers 14 residues. CDR1 is SEHNR, CDR2 FQNEAQ, per germline (reference sequence). This chain's CDR3 is CASSLDPGLREQYF. In DNA form, the CDR3 reads TGTGCCAGCAGCTTAGATCCGGGTTTAAGGGAGCAGTACTTC.

This clone was detected only a few times. The V call is TRBV27, the J call TRBJ2-7, with TRBD2 as a possible D gene (6 bases). This CDR3 is 15 amino acids long. V was pared by 4 bases and J by 2 bases, with 15 bases between. CDR1 and CDR2 (germline): MNHEY, SMNVEV (reference sequence). CDR3 nucleotide sequence: TGTGCCAGCAGTTCCCCCGGGACTGGTACCTACGAGCAGTACTTC. Protein: CASSSPGTGTYEQYF.

The chain joins TRBV28 to TRBJ1-5; no clear D. The CDR3 totals 16 residues. CDR1 MDHEN and CDR2 SYDVKM come from the germline V gene. The germline V and J ends were trimmed by 5 bases and 0 bases, with 14 bases remaining between them. CDR3 protein: CASSPRGRDSNQPQHF. In DNA form, the CDR3 reads TGTGCCAGCAGTCCCCGAGGACGGGATAGCAATCAGCCCCAGCATTTT. The full variable domain, with the rest looked up from reference TRBV28 and TRBJ1-5, is DVKVTQSSRYLVKRTGEKVFLECVQDMDHENMFWYRQDPGLGLRLIYFSYDVKMKEKGDIPEGYSVSREKKERFSLILESASTNQTSMYLCASSPRGRDSNQPQHFGDGTRLSIL.

This clone was seen just once. This chain connects TRBV11-2 to TRBJ2-1, with 8 bases matching TRBD1. After removal of 5 bases from V and 8 bases from J, the junction contained 8 bases not matched to a gene. Germline CDR1 SGHAT, CDR2 FQNNGV. The CDR3 loop spans 14 amino acids. The CDR3 region has the DNA TGTGCCAGCAGCGGTCAGGGGGCATTCCATGAGCAGTTCTTC. Its translation: CASSGQGAFHEQFF.

The chain uses TRBV4-1 and TRBJ1-4, with D possibly being TRBD1 (6 bases). The CDR3 is 14 amino acids. The V and J ends lost 4 bases and 5 bases respectively, with 11 bases between them. The germline V gene has CDR1 MGHRA and CDR2 YSYEKL. CDR3 sequence (DNA): TGCGCCAGCAGCCGTTGGACAGCGAATGAAAAACTGTTTTTT. Amino acids: CASSRWTANEKLFF.